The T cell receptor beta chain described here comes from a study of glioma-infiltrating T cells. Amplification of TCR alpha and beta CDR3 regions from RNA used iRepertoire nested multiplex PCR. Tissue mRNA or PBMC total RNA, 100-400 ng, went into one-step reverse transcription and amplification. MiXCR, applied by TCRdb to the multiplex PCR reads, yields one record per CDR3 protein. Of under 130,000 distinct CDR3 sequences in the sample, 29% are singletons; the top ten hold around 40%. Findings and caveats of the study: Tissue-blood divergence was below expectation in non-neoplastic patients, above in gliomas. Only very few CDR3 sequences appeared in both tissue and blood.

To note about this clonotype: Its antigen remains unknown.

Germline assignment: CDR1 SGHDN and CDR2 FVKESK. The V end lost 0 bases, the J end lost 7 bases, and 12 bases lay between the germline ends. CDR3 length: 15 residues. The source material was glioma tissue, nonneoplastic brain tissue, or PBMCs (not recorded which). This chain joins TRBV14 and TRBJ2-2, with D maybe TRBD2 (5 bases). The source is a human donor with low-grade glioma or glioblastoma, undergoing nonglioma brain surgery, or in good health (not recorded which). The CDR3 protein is CASSQDLRDNGELFF. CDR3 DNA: TGTGCCAGCAGCCAAGATCTGAGGGATAACGGGGAGCTGTTTTTT.